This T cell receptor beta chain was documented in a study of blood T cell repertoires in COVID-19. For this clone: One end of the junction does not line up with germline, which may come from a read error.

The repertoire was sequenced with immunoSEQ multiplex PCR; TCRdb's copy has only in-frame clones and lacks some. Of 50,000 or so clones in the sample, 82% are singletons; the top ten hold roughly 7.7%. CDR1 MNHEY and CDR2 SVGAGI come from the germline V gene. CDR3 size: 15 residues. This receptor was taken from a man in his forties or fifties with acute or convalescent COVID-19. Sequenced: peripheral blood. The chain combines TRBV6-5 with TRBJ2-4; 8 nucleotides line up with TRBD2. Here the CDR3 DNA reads TGTGCCAGCAGCTACTCGGCGGGGGGCCATGGCATTCAGTACTTC. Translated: CASSYSAGGHGIQYF.